This entry is about one T cell receptor beta chain. Its antigen is unidentified. V was shortened by 3 bases and J by 5 bases, with 10 bases between the two germline ends. The CDR3 has 13 amino acids. Per the germline V gene, CDR1 is KGHSH and CDR2 is LQKENI. The data derive from a study of T-cell memory formation after mild COVID-19. Study-wide points: A balance of CD4 and CD8 characterized clones contracting day 15 to 85, whereas later expanders leaned CD4+.

MiXCR, run by TCRdb on the 5' RACE reads, gives a single entry per CDR3 protein. The table records approximately 290,000 distinct CDR3 sequences, approximately 19% of them present only once. The V call is TRBV18, the J call TRBJ2-5, with no clear D. Sample: PBMCs or a T cell subset sorted from them (not recorded which). This TCR derives from a man aged 18-30 years who had mild COVID-19 (a few samples of this study predate the infection). Cell type and time point are not known. The CDR3 sequence is CASSPPLRETQYF. The CDR3 bases are TGTGCCAGCTCACCTCCCCTGCGGGAGACCCAGTACTTC.